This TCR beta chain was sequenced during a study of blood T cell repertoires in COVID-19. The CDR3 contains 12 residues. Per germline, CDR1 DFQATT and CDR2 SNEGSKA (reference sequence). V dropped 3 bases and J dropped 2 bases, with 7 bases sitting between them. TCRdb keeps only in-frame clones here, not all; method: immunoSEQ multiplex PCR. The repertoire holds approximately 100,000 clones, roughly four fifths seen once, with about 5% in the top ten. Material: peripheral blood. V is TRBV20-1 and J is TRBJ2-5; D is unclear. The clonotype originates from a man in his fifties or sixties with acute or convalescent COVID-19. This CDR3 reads CSASIQQETQYF. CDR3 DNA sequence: TGCAGTGCTAGTATACAGCAAGAGACCCAGTACTTC.